The 17 T cell receptor beta chains reported below all come from one sample, sequenced in a study of CD8 T cells in Susac syndrome. cDNA came from roughly 0.53 to 1 ug RNA primed by random hexamers. MiXCR was run by TCRdb on the immunoSEQ multiplex PCR reads, yielding one entry per CDR3 protein. The sample lists some 120,000 distinct CDR3 sequences; more than 90% were seen once. The sample comprised CD4+ T cells from PBMCs. The receptors come from a human donor in good health.

The chain joins TRBV20-1 to TRBJ1-1, with a tentative D call TRBD1 (6 bases). V gave up 3 bases and J gave up 5 bases, with 25 bases separating them. The germline V gene has CDR1 DFQATT and CDR2 SNEGSKA (reference sequence). This CDR3 has 17 amino acids. CDR3 protein: CSARYIQGRLDGTEAFF. The CDR3 nucleotides are TGCAGTGCTAGGTATATACAGGGTCGGTTGGATGGGACTGAAGCTTTCTTT.

V gene TRBV5-1 combines with J gene TRBJ2-3; TRBD2 aligns across 8 bases. V lost 4 bases, J lost 0 bases, and 4 bases stayed unmatched. This CDR3 region has 15 residues. Germline CDR1 is SGHRS and CDR2 is YFSETQ. The CDR3 region is CASSPTSASTDTQYF. For the CDR3, the DNA is TGCGCCAGCAGCCCGACTAGCGCGAGCACAGATACGCAGTATTTT.

V usage is TRBV18 and J usage is TRBJ2-7; D is perhaps TRBD2 (5 bases). This CDR3 has 14 residues. Trimming removed 2 bases at V and 3 bases at J, with 11 bases between. Germline values: CDR1 KGHSH, CDR2 LQKENI. DNA for the CDR3: TGTGCCAGCTCACCATCCGGACGGGACTACGAGCAGTACTTC. Its protein is CASSPSGRDYEQYF.

This sequence joins TRBV12-3 or TRBV12-4 and TRBJ1-5; D is possibly TRBD1 (5 bases). The CDR3 runs to 14 residues. V lost 6 bases to trimming and J lost 0 bases, with 9 bases between them. This CDR3 is CASRGGASNQPQHF. The DNA of the CDR3 is TGTGCCAGCAGGGGAGGGGCTAGCAATCAGCCCCAGCATTTT.

This chain links TRBV14 with TRBJ2-1, with 10 bases matching TRBD1. The CDR3 loop spans 14 amino acids. The V segment lost 4 bases and the J segment 9 bases; nucleotides outside the gene matches: 6. Per the germline V gene, CDR1 is SGHDN and CDR2 is FVKESK. The CDR3 bases are TGTGCCAGCAGCCCGCCGGGACAGGGGAGTGAGCAGTTCTTC. This codes for CASSPPGQGSEQFF.

The DNA of the CDR3 is TGTGCCAGTACAGGGAGCGGCTATGGCTACACCTTC. This translates into CASTGSGYGYTF. This sequence joins TRBV19 and TRBJ1-2, with D perhaps TRBD1 (5 bases). Per the germline V gene, CDR1 is LNHDA and CDR2 is SQIVND (reference sequence). V was cut by 7 bases and J by 4 bases, with 10 bases left in between. The CDR3 is 12 residues long.

The chain joins TRBV14 to TRBJ2-5; 11 bases match TRBD2. CDR1 and CDR2 (germline): SGHDN, FVKESK. This CDR3 is 15 amino acids long. Trimming removed 7 bases from V and 5 bases from J; junction bases left unmatched: 9. The CDR3 is CASNLAGGVKETQYF. In DNA, the CDR3 is TGTGCCAGCAACCTAGCGGGAGGTGTGAAGGAGACCCAGTACTTC.

This chain joins TRBV7-9 and TRBJ2-1; a possible D gene is TRBD2 (5 bases). The CDR3 is made up of 16 amino acids. V was shortened by 5 bases and J by 5 bases, with 19 bases between the two germline ends. The V gene's germline CDR1 is SEHNR and CDR2 FQNEAQ (reference sequence). This chain's CDR3 is CASSPRYSEVHNEQFF. CDR3 nucleotides: TGTGCCAGCAGCCCTCGGTATAGCGAGGTACACAATGAGCAGTTCTTC.

The CDR3 loop is CASSDRRGQGYGYTF. In nucleotides, the CDR3 is TGTGCCAGCAGTGATCGTAGGGGGCAGGGATATGGCTACACCTTC. This chain joins TRBV25-1 and TRBJ1-2; 7 bases align to TRBD1. Germline assignment: CDR1 MGHDK and CDR2 SYGVNS. The CDR3 has 15 residues. The V and J ends lost 3 bases and 5 bases, in that order; junction bases with no gene match: 9.

The sample holds one count of this clonotype. The chain recombines TRBV10-2 with TRBJ1-3, with D possibly matching TRBD1 (5 bases). This CDR3 contains 14 residues. Germline-derived CDR1 and CDR2 are WSHSY and SAAADI. Between the trimmed V and J ends, which lost 6 bases and 1 base, there was a span of 10 bases. CDR3 loop: CASRDQGSGNTIYF. Written as DNA, the CDR3 is TGCGCCAGCAGAGATCAGGGATCTGGAAACACCATATATTTT.

The gene calls are TRBV18 and TRBJ1-1; TRBD1 matches at 9 bases. The germline V gene encodes CDR1 KGHSH and CDR2 LQKENI. The CDR3 loop spans 15 amino acids. After removal of 3 bases from V and 2 bases from J, the junction contained 4 bases not matched to a gene. The CDR3 sequence: CASSPKTGGNTEAFF. The CDR3 DNA is TGTGCCAGCTCACCGAAGACAGGGGGAAACACTGAAGCTTTCTTT.

The gene calls are TRBV20-1 and TRBJ2-4; TRBD2 matches 11 bases. Per the germline V gene, CDR1 is DFQATT and CDR2 is SNEGSKA (reference sequence). The J segment lost 8 bases and the V segment lost 3 bases, leaving 6 bases of the junction unmatched. The length of the CDR3 is 14 residues. CDR3 nucleotides: TGCAGTGCTAGTTCGCTAGCGGGAGGCGACATTCAGTACTTC. Amino acid sequence: CSASSLAGGDIQYF.

The chain employs TRBV7-9 and TRBJ1-1; D is undetermined. Trimming stripped 7 bases from V and 1 base from J, with 7 bases between. Germline lookup yields CDR1 SEHNR and CDR2 FQNEAQ (reference sequence). There are 12 residues in the CDR3. The CDR3 spells CASTRGNTEAFF. As DNA, the CDR3 is TGTGCCAGCACCCGGGGGAACACTGAAGCTTTCTTT.

The gene calls are TRBV2 and TRBJ1-5; perhaps TRBD1 as D (5 bases). The CDR3 is 14 amino acids. The germline V gene encodes CDR1 SNHLY and CDR2 FYNNEI. V was clipped by 8 bases and J by 4 bases, with 15 bases between them. The CDR3 DNA reads TGTGCCAGCGTGGGAGGCAGGGCTAATCAGCCCCAGCATTTT. Translated, it gives CASVGGRANQPQHF.

This chain uses TRBV5-4 with TRBJ2-7; 7 nucleotides agree with TRBD2. V dropped 1 base and J dropped 7; count of bases not matched to a gene: 2. CDR1 SGHNT and CDR2 YYREEE come from the germline V gene (reference sequence). This CDR3 has 12 residues. CDR3 region: CASSLKGGEQYF. CDR3 sequence (DNA): TGTGCCAGCAGCTTGAAGGGAGGGGAGCAGTACTTC. The full variable domain, with the rest looked up from reference TRBV5-4 and TRBJ2-7, is ETGVTQSPTHLIKTRGQQVTLRCSSQSGHNTVSWYQQALGQGPQFIFQYYREEENGRGNFPPRFSGLQFPNYSSELNVNALELDDSALYLCASSLKGGEQYFGPGTRLTVT.

The V gene is TRBV14, the J gene TRBJ2-1, with D possibly matching TRBD2 (5 bases). The CDR3 loop spans 14 amino acids. V dropped 4 bases and J dropped 2 bases, with 9 bases sitting between them. Germline assignment: CDR1 SGHDN and CDR2 FVKESK. CDR3 protein: CASSPMRAYNEQFF. CDR3 DNA sequence: TGTGCCAGCAGCCCAATGCGGGCCTACAATGAGCAGTTCTTC.

J is TRBJ2-7 and V is TRBV7-2; D perhaps matches TRBD2 (6 bases). The germline gives CDR1 SGHTA, CDR2 FQGNSA. Trimming cost V 5 bases and J 3 bases, with 17 bases left between them. The CDR3 is 15 residues long. The CDR3 bases are TGTGCCAGCAGCACTACTAGCAACCCCAACTACGAGCAGTACTTC. Residues: CASSTTSNPNYEQYF. Looking up the rest from reference TRBV7-2 and TRBJ2-7 gives the full variable domain: GAGVSQSPSNKVTEKGKDVELRCDPISGHTALYWYRQSLGQGLEFLIYFQGNSAPDKSGLPSDRFSAERTGGSVSTLTIQRTQQEDSAVYLCASSTTSNPNYEQYFGPGTRLTVT.